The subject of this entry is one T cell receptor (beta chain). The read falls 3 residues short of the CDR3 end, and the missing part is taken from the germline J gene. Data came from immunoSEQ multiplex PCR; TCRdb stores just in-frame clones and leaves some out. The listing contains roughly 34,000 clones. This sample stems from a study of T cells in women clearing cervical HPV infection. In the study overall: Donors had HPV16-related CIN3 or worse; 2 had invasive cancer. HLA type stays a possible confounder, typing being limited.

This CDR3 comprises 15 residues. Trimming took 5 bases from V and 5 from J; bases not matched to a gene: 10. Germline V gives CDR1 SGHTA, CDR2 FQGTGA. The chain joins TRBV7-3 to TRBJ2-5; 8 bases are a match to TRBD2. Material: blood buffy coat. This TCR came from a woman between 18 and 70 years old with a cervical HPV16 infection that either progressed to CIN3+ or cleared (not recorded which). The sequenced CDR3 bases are TGTGCCAGCAGCCCAGAAGGACTAGCCATGGAGACC. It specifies CASSPEGLAMET. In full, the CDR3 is CASSPEGLAMETQYF.